The 30 T cell receptor beta chains below come from one sample, sequenced in a study of identical twins. Each CDR3 protein gets one entry after TCRdb re-called the 5' RACE reads with MiXCR. The sample has some 710,000 distinct CDR3 sequences, 6.1% seen once. The sequenced sample consisted of naive T cells sorted from blood. Every receptor here comes from a man aged 18 to 29 in good health.

This clonotype was recorded a few times. The J gene is TRBJ1-5, the V gene TRBV11-2; D uncertain. The germline V and J ends were trimmed by 3 bases and 0 bases, with 9 bases remaining between them. The germline gives CDR1 SGHAT, CDR2 FQNNGV. This CDR3 comprises 15 residues. CDR3 residues: CASSFSPVSNQPQHF. The CDR3 region has the DNA TGTGCCAGCAGCTTTAGTCCGGTTAGCAATCAGCCCCAGCATTTT.

The chain employs TRBV7-9 and TRBJ2-5; D is undetermined. CDR1 SEHNR and CDR2 FQNEAQ come from the germline V gene (reference sequence). V was shortened by 0 bases and J by 7 bases, with 6 bases between the two germline ends. The CDR3 runs 12 residues. DNA of the CDR3: TGTGCCAGCAGCTTAGCGATTTGGACCCAGTACTTC. Amino acids: CASSLAIWTQYF.

The J gene is TRBJ2-2, the V gene TRBV29-1; 12 bases are a match to TRBD2. The length of the CDR3 is 18 residues. The junction had 14 bases not matched to a gene; V was cut back by 7 bases and J by 2 bases. Germline CDR1 reads SQVTM; CDR2 reads ANQGSEA. The CDR3 reads CSAWTVASGRANTGELFF. Written as DNA, the CDR3 is TGCAGCGCGTGGACGGTAGCTAGCGGGAGGGCTAACACCGGGGAGCTGTTTTTT.

The CDR3 here is CASSLSLTGDTGELFF. The CDR3 nucleotides read TGCGCCAGCAGCTTGTCCCTGACAGGAGACACCGGGGAGCTGTTTTTT. The chain carries TRBV5-1 and TRBJ2-2; possible D gene TRBD1, 6 bases. V gave up 1 base and J gave up 3 bases, with 13 bases separating them. There are 16 residues in the CDR3. Germline CDR1 SGHRS, CDR2 YFSETQ.

In this sample, this clonotype turned up many times. V gene TRBV10-3 combines with J gene TRBJ2-1; no reliable D call. With 4 bases removed from V and 3 bases from J, the gap between germline ends came to 7 bases. Germline V gene sequence: CDR1 ENHRY, CDR2 SYGVKD. The CDR3 consists of 13 residues. Here the CDR3 reads CAISGVLYNEQFF. As DNA, the CDR3 is TGTGCCATCAGTGGGGTCCTCTACAATGAGCAGTTCTTC.

Many counts were recorded for this clonotype. This sequence joins TRBV12-3 or TRBV12-4 and TRBJ1-5; 7 bases map to TRBD1. The CDR3 totals 16 residues. V shed 5 bases and J 9 bases; nucleotides not matched to a gene: 16. CDR3 in amino acids: CASSPGKGATGWPQHF. CDR3 DNA sequence: TGTGCCAGCAGTCCCGGAAAGGGGGCAACCGGGTGGCCCCAGCATTTT.

The rearrangement uses TRBV4-3 and TRBJ2-5; 9 bases are a match to TRBD2. The CDR3 totals 19 residues. CDR1 is LGHNA, CDR2 YSLEER, per germline. V was pared by 1 base and J by 2 bases, with 14 bases of the junction left unmatched. The DNA for the CDR3 is TGCGCCAGCAGCCAAGGATTCCGGACATCGACTAGCGGTCAAGAGACCCAGTACTTC. It translates to CASSQGFRTSTSGQETQYF.

Only a few counts were recorded for this clonotype. V usage is TRBV29-1 and J usage is TRBJ2-1; D might be TRBD1 or TRBD2, each matching 5 bases. There are 12 residues in the CDR3. V was cut by 4 bases and J by 9 bases, with 13 bases left in between. Germline assignment: CDR1 SQVTM and CDR2 ANQGSEA. This chain's CDR3 is CSVVPPGAEQFF. CDR3 sequence (DNA): TGCAGCGTTGTCCCCCCCGGGGCTGAGCAGTTCTTC.

This clonotype was found a few times. The rearrangement joins TRBV27 to TRBJ2-1, with TRBD1 matching 10 bases. Germline CDR1 and CDR2: MNHEY and SMNVEV (reference sequence). V was clipped by 10 bases and J by 6 bases; unmatched bases: 9. CDR3 length equals 14 residues. CDR3 in amino acids: CATLPGQGSNEQFF. CDR3 bases: TGTGCCACTCTACCGGGACAGGGGAGCAATGAGCAGTTCTTC.

This clonotype was recorded at least ten times. V is TRBV12-3 or TRBV12-4 and J is TRBJ2-1; TRBD1 matches 7 bases. The CDR3 is 15 residues long. V shed 5 bases and J 6 bases; nucleotides not matched to a gene: 10. The CDR3 DNA reads TGTGCCAGCAGTCCTTACAGGGGATCACTCAATGAGCAGTTCTTC. This translates into CASSPYRGSLNEQFF.

This clonotype turned up a few times. The rearrangement links TRBV12-3 or TRBV12-4 to TRBJ1-1; tentative D call: TRBD1 (5 bases). The CDR3 loop spans 14 amino acids. V gave up 1 base and J gave up 1 base, with 7 bases separating them. For the CDR3, the DNA is TGTGCCAGCAGTTTAGAGGGACCGAACACTGAAGCTTTCTTT. Amino acids: CASSLEGPNTEAFF.

The chain links TRBV19 to TRBJ1-5; 8 bases line up with TRBD1. The length of the CDR3 is 13 residues. CDR1 is LNHDA, CDR2 SQIVND, per germline (reference sequence). Trimming took 6 bases from V and 6 from J; bases not matched to a gene: 4. CDR3 amino acids: CASSPRGPQPQHF. The CDR3 DNA reads TGTGCCAGTAGCCCCAGGGGGCCTCAGCCCCAGCATTTT.

This clonotype was seen at least ten times. The chain employs TRBV20-1 and TRBJ1-1, with 8 nucleotides matching TRBD1. The CDR3 length is 12 residues. V shed 4 bases and J 5 bases; nucleotides not matched to a gene: 3. Looked up from germline, CDR1 is DFQATT and CDR2 is SNEGSKA (reference sequence). CDR3 sequence: CSAKRQGTEAFF. CDR3 DNA: TGCAGTGCTAAAAGACAGGGGACTGAAGCTTTCTTT.

The chain couples TRBV12-3 or TRBV12-4 to TRBJ2-5, with D hard to call. The CDR3 totals 14 residues. Trimming removed 4 bases at V and 1 base at J, with 10 bases between. CDR3 DNA: TGTGCCAGCAGTTCCCCCTGGGGCCAAGAGACCCAGTACTTC. Its protein is CASSSPWGQETQYF.

This clonotype was picked up many times. J is TRBJ2-7 and V is TRBV13, with D uncertain. V was shortened by 4 bases and J by 6 bases, with 16 bases between the two germline ends. The CDR3 length is 14 residues. Germline V gene lookup returns CDR1 PRHDT and CDR2 FYEKMQ (reference sequence). The CDR3 nucleotides read TGTGCCAGCAGCTCCCGGTGGACCTCGGTCGAGCAGTACTTC. Amino acids: CASSSRWTSVEQYF.

The chain employs TRBV7-9 and TRBJ2-7; tentatively, D is TRBD2 (5 bases). From germline, CDR1 is SEHNR and CDR2 FQNEAQ (reference sequence). This CDR3 has 14 amino acids. V gave up 3 bases and J gave up 5 bases, with 14 bases separating them. The CDR3 coding sequence is TGTGCCAGCAGCTTCCCCGGGATCCCCCACGAGCAGTACTTC. Protein product: CASSFPGIPHEQYF.

Many counts were recorded for this clonotype. The genes are TRBV6-1 and TRBJ2-1; weak D call: TRBD2 (6 bases). V dropped 6 bases and J dropped 10 bases, with 16 bases sitting between them. CDR3 length: 13 residues. The germline V gene encodes CDR1 MNHNS and CDR2 SASEGT. The DNA for the CDR3 is TGTGCCAGCAGGCTGACTAGGCCGGGGGAGCAGTTCTTC. Amino acids: CASRLTRPGEQFF.

This chain uses TRBV24-1 with TRBJ2-6; TRBD1 aligns across 7 bases. CDR3 size: 17 residues. Per germline, CDR1 KGHDR and CDR2 SFDVKD. V dropped 3 bases and J dropped 0; count of bases not matched to a gene: 4. The CDR3 is CATSDRDRISGANVLTF. CDR3 DNA: TGTGCCACCAGTGATAGGGACAGAATCTCTGGGGCCAACGTCCTGACTTTC.

As concerns this clonotype: A much larger clone differs by one base, so this may be a read error. This rearrangement joins TRBV5-5 to TRBJ2-1; 10 positions match TRBD2. Germline V lookup: CDR1 SGHKS, CDR2 YYEKEE (reference sequence). The CDR3 contains 14 residues. The DNA of the CDR3 is TGTGCCAGCAGAGCGGGACTAGCGTGGAATGAGCAGATCTTC. Its protein is CASRAGLAWNEQIF.

This clonotype was recorded a few times. The J gene is TRBJ1-4, the V gene TRBV5-1; 10 bases are shared with TRBD1. The germline gives CDR1 SGHRS, CDR2 YFSETQ. The CDR3 loop spans 15 amino acids. V shed 4 bases and J 3 bases; nucleotides not matched to a gene: 3. The CDR3 coding sequence is TGCGCCAGCAGCATCGGACAGGGGGCTAATGAAAAACTGTTTTTT. Encoded protein: CASSIGQGANEKLFF.

There are many counts of this clonotype. The chain combines TRBV3-1 with TRBJ1-2; D is unclear. V lost 0 bases, J lost 4 bases, and 15 bases lay in between. Germline V gene data show CDR1 as LGHDT and CDR2 as YNNKEL (reference sequence). The CDR3 consists of 16 residues. The CDR3 nucleotides read TGTGCCAGCAGCCAAGATGGGAGGGTTTTGAGCTATGGCTACACCTTC. This codes for CASSQDGRVLSYGYTF.

The chain is built from TRBV9 and TRBJ2-3, with D perhaps matching TRBD1 (6 bases). Trimming took 4 bases from V and 4 from J, leaving 28 bases between them. Germline CDR1 is SGDLS and CDR2 is YYNGEE. CDR3 length: 19 amino acids. As DNA, the CDR3 is TGTGCCAGCAGCTCGTCAGGGGCTTGGAGCCTACGACAGTCAGATACGCAGTATTTT. Amino acid sequence: CASSSSGAWSLRQSDTQYF.

The sample holds many counts of this clonotype. This chain connects TRBV12-3 or TRBV12-4 to TRBJ2-2, with 9 nucleotides matching TRBD2. The CDR3 consists of 16 residues. Losses at the gene ends were 2 bases for V and 4 bases for J; bases not matched to a gene: 5. The CDR3 nucleotides are TGTGCCAGCAGTTTAATGAATAGCGGGAGCACCGGGGAGCTGTTTTTT. Translation: CASSLMNSGSTGELFF.

At least ten counts were recorded for this clonotype. The chain carries TRBV6-2 or TRBV6-3 and TRBJ1-1; 10 bases fit TRBD1. CDR3 length: 16 amino acids. V lost 6 bases, J lost 3 bases, and 10 bases stayed unmatched. Germline assignment: CDR1 MNHEY and CDR2 SVGEGT. CDR3 region: CASSTPGQGLHTEAFF. CDR3 in DNA: TGTGCCAGCAGCACACCGGGACAGGGGCTTCACACTGAAGCTTTCTTT.

This clonotype was observed many times. The rearrangement links TRBV29-1 to TRBJ2-1, with TRBD2 matching over 10 bases. The germline V gene has CDR1 SQVTM and CDR2 ANQGSEA. The CDR3 extends over 14 amino acids. V shed 6 bases, J shed 5 bases, and the junction held 7 bases outside the gene matches. CDR3 bases: TGCAGCGTGGAGGGGCTAGCGGGAGACAATGAGCAGTTCTTC. It encodes CSVEGLAGDNEQFF.

The genes are TRBV28 and TRBJ2-6; D possibly corresponds to TRBD2 (6 bases). V gave up 3 bases and J gave up 0 bases, with 18 bases separating them. Germline V lookup: CDR1 MDHEN, CDR2 SYDVKM. The CDR3 is made up of 19 amino acids. CDR3 region: CASSFVWGDPDSGANVLTF. The DNA of the CDR3 is TGTGCCAGCAGTTTTGTTTGGGGGGACCCCGACTCTGGGGCCAACGTCCTGACTTTC.

The rearrangement joins TRBV12-3 or TRBV12-4 to TRBJ2-1; TRBD2 matches 12 bases. This CDR3 comprises 15 residues. Trimming removed 6 bases from V and 7 bases from J; junction bases left unmatched: 7. CDR3 residues: CASRLAGGWSNEQFF. CDR3 in DNA: TGTGCCAGCAGGCTAGCGGGAGGGTGGAGTAATGAGCAGTTCTTC.

The V and J genes are TRBV7-9 and TRBJ1-1; 7 nucleotides line up with TRBD1. CDR1 and CDR2 from the germline V gene are SEHNR and FQNEAQ (reference sequence). V gave up 5 bases and J gave up 1 base; unmatched junction bases: 7. The CDR3 is 15 residues long. DNA of the CDR3: TGTGCCAGCAGCAGAATTCACAGGGGGAACACTGAAGCTTTCTTT. Its protein is CASSRIHRGNTEAFF.

This clonotype was recorded at least ten times. This chain uses TRBV6-2 or TRBV6-3 with TRBJ1-1; 8 bases agree with TRBD1. Germline values: CDR1 MNHEY, CDR2 SVGEGT. CDR3 length: 16 amino acids. V trimming: 0 bases; J trimming: 6 bases; junction bases outside the gene matches: 9. DNA of the CDR3: TGTGCCAGCAGTTACTCGTCGACAGGGGAAGGGCCTGAAGCTTTCTTT. It specifies CASSYSSTGEGPEAFF.

This clonotype came up many times. The rearrangement joins TRBV20-1 to TRBJ2-1; TRBD2 agrees at 8 bases. Trimming took 4 bases from V and 5 from J; bases not matched to a gene: 13. This CDR3 is 16 amino acids long. CDR1 is DFQATT and CDR2 is SNEGSKA in the germline V gene (reference sequence). The CDR3 DNA reads as TGCAGTGCTACCCTGATAGGTAGCGGGACCAACAATGAGCAGTTCTTC. Translated, it gives CSATLIGSGTNNEQFF.